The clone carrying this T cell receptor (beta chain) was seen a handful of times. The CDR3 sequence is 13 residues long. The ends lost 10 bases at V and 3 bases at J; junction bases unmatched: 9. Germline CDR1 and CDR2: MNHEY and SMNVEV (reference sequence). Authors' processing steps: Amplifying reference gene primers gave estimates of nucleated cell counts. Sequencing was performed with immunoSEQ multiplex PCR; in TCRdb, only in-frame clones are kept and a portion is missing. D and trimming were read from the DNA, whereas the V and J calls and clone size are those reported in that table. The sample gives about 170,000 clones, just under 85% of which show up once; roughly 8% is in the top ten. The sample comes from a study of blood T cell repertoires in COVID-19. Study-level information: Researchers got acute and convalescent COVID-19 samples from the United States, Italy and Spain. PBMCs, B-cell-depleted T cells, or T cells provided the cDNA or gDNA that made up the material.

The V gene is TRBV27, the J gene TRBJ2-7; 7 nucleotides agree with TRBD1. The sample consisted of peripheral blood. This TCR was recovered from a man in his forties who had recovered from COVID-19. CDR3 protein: CATKKTGDYEQYF. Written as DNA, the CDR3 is TGTGCCACCAAAAAAACAGGGGACTACGAGCAGTACTTC.